These 11 T cell receptor beta chains came from one sample sequenced in a study of T cell responses to AZD1222 COVID-19 vaccine. Sequencing was performed with immunoSEQ multiplex PCR; in TCRdb, only in-frame clones are kept and a portion is missing. Of 150,000 or so clones listed, roughly nine tenths are singletons. The specimen was peripheral blood, collected on day 0 of AZD1222 vaccination. The source is an adult in good health.

The rearrangement uses TRBV18 and TRBJ1-2; D gene ambiguous. Germline V gene lookup returns CDR1 KGHSH and CDR2 LQKENI. Between the trimmed V and J ends, which lost 3 bases and 2 bases, there was a span of 7 bases. The length of the CDR3 is 13 residues. This CDR3 is CASSPGANYGYTF. The CDR3 DNA follows: TGTGCCAGCTCACCGGGCGCAAACTATGGCTACACCTTC.

The chain links TRBV2 to TRBJ2-1; 9 bases are a match to TRBD2. The V and J ends lost 4 bases and 3 bases, in that order; junction bases with no gene match: 7. CDR1 is SNHLY, CDR2 FYNNEI, per germline. CDR3 size: 16 residues. In nucleotides, the CDR3 is TGTGCCAGCAGTGGGGAGATACTAGCGGGCTACAATGAGCAGTTCTTC. As protein: CASSGEILAGYNEQFF.

The chain carries TRBV12-3 or TRBV12-4 and TRBJ2-7, with 7 positions matching TRBD1. CDR3 size: 13 residues. J was trimmed by 6 bases and V by 8 bases; bases with no gene match: 10. The CDR3 region is CASRRGSLSEQYF. In DNA form, the CDR3 reads TGTGCCAGCCGCAGGGGGTCTCTTAGCGAGCAGTACTTC.

The genes are TRBV5-5 and TRBJ2-2, with a tentative D call TRBD1 (6 bases). V was pared by 4 bases and J by 0 bases, with 13 bases between. This CDR3 is built from 16 residues. In germline, CDR1 is SGHKS, CDR2 YYEKEE (reference sequence). CDR3 loop: CASSAGQLTNTGELFF. CDR3 nucleotide sequence: TGTGCCAGCAGCGCAGGACAGCTCACGAACACCGGGGAGCTGTTTTTT.

As to this clone: An end of the junction does not agree with germline; a read error may underlie this. This chain joins TRBV7-8 and TRBJ2-1; TRBD2 matches 11 bases. The CDR3 covers 16 residues. Germline V gene sequence: CDR1 SGHVS, CDR2 FQNEAQ. The CDR3: CASSLAGTSGYNEQFF. In DNA, the CDR3 is TGTGCCAGCAGCCTAGCAGGGACTAGCGGCTACAATGAGCAGTTCTTC.

The rearrangement uses TRBV6-6 and TRBJ1-1, with 8 bases aligning to TRBD1. This CDR3 contains 15 residues. The V and J ends lost 4 bases and 1 base, in that order; junction bases with no gene match: 5. Looked up from germline, CDR1 is MNHNY and CDR2 is SVGAGI (reference sequence). The CDR3 coding sequence is TGTGCCAGCAGTTCCCAACAGGGGGGGAACACTGAAGCTTTCTTT. Translation gives CASSSQQGGNTEAFF.

The V gene is TRBV19, the J gene TRBJ1-5; 8 nucleotides match TRBD1. CDR3 size: 15 residues. Looked up from germline, CDR1 is LNHDA and CDR2 is SQIVND (reference sequence). J was trimmed by 6 bases and V by 6 bases; bases with no gene match: 10. The DNA of the CDR3 is TGTGCCAGTAGCCAAGGACAGGGAATAACTCAGCCCCAGCATTTT. Amino acid sequence: CASSQGQGITQPQHF.

There are a few counts of this clone. J is TRBJ1-1 and V is TRBV6-2 or TRBV6-3; 7 positions agree with TRBD1. CDR3 length: 14 residues. V shed 2 bases and J 10 bases; nucleotides not matched to a gene: 10. Germline CDR1 and CDR2: MNHEY and SVGEGT. The CDR3 loop is CASSYLRQGARAFF. DNA of the CDR3: TGTGCCAGCAGTTACCTTCGACAGGGTGCGAGAGCTTTCTTT.

The chain couples TRBV28 to TRBJ1-2; TRBD1 is a possible D gene (6 bases). Trimming pared 3 bases from V and 10 bases from J, leaving 15 bases between. Germline V gene lookup returns CDR1 MDHEN and CDR2 SYDVKM. This CDR3 region has 13 residues. The CDR3 loop reads CASSLRGARVYTF. As DNA, the CDR3 is TGTGCCAGCAGTTTGCGGGGGGCGCGTGTCTACACCTTC.

The chain couples TRBV2 to TRBJ2-5, with 9 bases that match TRBD1. CDR1 is SNHLY, CDR2 FYNNEI, per germline. The CDR3 loop spans 13 amino acids. The ends lost 10 bases at V and 3 bases at J; junction bases unmatched: 6. CDR3 DNA sequence: TGTGCCACATCCGGGACAGGGAAAGAGACCCAGTACTTC. Translation gives CATSGTGKETQYF.

The genes are TRBV18 and TRBJ1-3, with 7 bases fitting TRBD1. With V trimmed by 0 bases and J by 3 bases, 8 bases remained unmatched. The CDR3 is 17 amino acids. Germline CDR1 is KGHSH and CDR2 is LQKENI. CDR3 sequence: CASSPPTGTNFGNTIYF. In DNA, the CDR3 is TGTGCCAGCTCACCACCGACAGGGACGAACTTTGGAAACACCATATATTTT.